A single sample is the source of the 11 T cell receptor beta chains below, sequenced in a study of graft-versus-host responses after intestinal transplantation. The repertoire was sequenced with immunoSEQ multiplex PCR; TCRdb's copy has only in-frame clones and lacks some. Among fewer than 110,000 clones listed, about 91% were seen once. Antigens for these TCRs are unknown. The starting material was unstimulated CD4+ T cells sorted from spleen or lymph node cells, obtained before transplant. Receptor source: a human donor who was the organ donor for an intestinal transplant.

This clone was detected only a few times. The V and J genes are TRBV7-2 and TRBJ2-1, with 11 bases lining up with TRBD2. V shed 3 bases and J 10 bases; nucleotides not matched to a gene: 5. The CDR3 spans 14 residues. Germline V lookup: CDR1 SGHTA, CDR2 FQGNSA. CDR3 residues: CASSFTSGSSEQFF. DNA of the CDR3: TGTGCCAGCAGCTTCACTAGCGGGAGTTCCGAGCAGTTCTTC.

The V and J genes are TRBV2 and TRBJ1-5, with D unclear. Per germline, CDR1 SNHLY and CDR2 FYNNEI. The germline V and J ends were trimmed by 9 bases and 4 bases, with 13 bases remaining between them. The CDR3 extends over 13 amino acids. The CDR3 spells CASGLTSNQPQHF. The CDR3 DNA follows: TGTGCCAGTGGACTCACGAGTAATCAGCCCCAGCATTTT.

The rearrangement joins TRBV18 to TRBJ1-3; 7 nucleotides match TRBD1. CDR3 length equals 13 residues. Germline CDR1 KGHSH, CDR2 LQKENI. V dropped 5 bases and J dropped 4; count of bases not matched to a gene: 2. The CDR3 DNA reads as TGTGCCAGCTCAGCGGGACAGGGAAACACCATATATTTT. Protein product: CASSAGQGNTIYF. Full variable domain (missing parts from reference TRBV18 and TRBJ1-3): NAGVMQNPRHLVRRRGQEARLRCSPMKGHSHVYWYRQLPEEGLKFMVYLQKENIIDESGMPKERFSAEFPKEGPSILRIQQVVRGDSAAYFCASSAGQGNTIYFGEGSWLTVV.

The chain recombines TRBV7-9 with TRBJ1-1; D call uncertain. Germline assignment: CDR1 SEHNR and CDR2 FQNEAQ (reference sequence). Trimming took 0 bases from V and 3 from J, leaving 11 bases between them. This CDR3 region has 15 residues. This chain's CDR3 is CASSLAGPRDTEAFF. CDR3 bases: TGTGCCAGCAGCTTAGCCGGGCCGAGGGACACTGAAGCTTTCTTT.

The chain couples TRBV20-1 to TRBJ1-5; D ambiguous. The CDR3 sequence is 11 residues long. Trimming removed 3 bases at V and 11 bases at J, with 11 bases between. Germline V CDR1 and CDR2: DFQATT, SNEGSKA (reference sequence). CDR3 bases: TGCAGTGCTAGTAGCGGTATGTCCCAGCATTTT. As protein: CSASSGMSQHF.

This clone showed up just a few times. The V and J genes are TRBV7-3 and TRBJ1-2; the match to TRBD1 covers 8 bases. CDR1 and CDR2 from the germline V gene are SGHTA and FQGTGA. The CDR3 runs to 12 residues. V was clipped by 10 bases and J by 4 bases; unmatched bases: 5. CDR3 nucleotides: TGTGCCACCGGACAGGGTGGCTATGGCTACACCTTC. It codes for CATGQGGYGYTF.

This clone was observed once. V gene TRBV2 combines with J gene TRBJ1-1, with no clear D. Per the germline V gene, CDR1 is SNHLY and CDR2 is FYNNEI. Trimming removed 6 bases at V and 3 bases at J, with 14 bases between. The CDR3 extends over 14 amino acids. This CDR3 reads CASRVILSDTEAFF. CDR3 nucleotides: TGTGCCAGCAGGGTGATACTGTCCGACACTGAAGCTTTCTTT.

The gene calls are TRBV5-1 and TRBJ2-7; 8 nucleotides agree with TRBD2. V lost 2 bases and J lost 2; bases outside the gene matches: 3. The V gene's germline CDR1 is SGHRS and CDR2 YFSETQ. The CDR3 runs 14 residues. In DNA, the CDR3 is TGCGCCAGCAGCTTCTCGACTAGCGCCTACGAGCAGTACTTC. Amino acid sequence: CASSFSTSAYEQYF.

This clone was counted only a few times. The chain joins TRBV6-1 to TRBJ1-6, with D possibly being TRBD1 (6 bases). This CDR3 is 15 amino acids long. Per the germline V gene, CDR1 is MNHNS and CDR2 is SASEGT. The V gene lost 4 bases and the J gene lost 2 bases, with 9 bases spanning the gap. The CDR3 region has the DNA TGTGCCAGCAGTGTACAGGGCACCTATAATTCACCCCTCCACTTT. Protein product: CASSVQGTYNSPLHF.

This rearrangement joins TRBV5-1 to TRBJ1-1; 9 positions match TRBD1. CDR1 is SGHRS, CDR2 YFSETQ, per germline. The CDR3 totals 14 residues. V lost 4 bases, J lost 7 bases, and 8 bases stayed unmatched. CDR3 in amino acids: CASSLTGGESEAFF. CDR3 bases: TGCGCCAGCAGCCTAACAGGGGGCGAAAGTGAAGCTTTCTTT.

This rearrangement joins TRBV19 to TRBJ2-1, with 7 bases lining up with TRBD2. The V gene's germline CDR1 is LNHDA and CDR2 SQIVND (reference sequence). The CDR3 has 15 residues. With V trimmed by 3 bases and J by 4 bases, 6 bases remained unmatched. CDR3 nucleotides: TGTGCCAGTAGTATGCTAGCGGTAGATTACAATGAGCAGTTCTTC. This sequence encodes CASSMLAVDYNEQFF.